Listed below are T cell receptor beta chains from one sample, sequenced in a study of blood T cells in healthy people across ages. One entry per CDR3 protein results from TCRdb running MiXCR on the 5' RACE reads. The sample shows hundreds of thousands of distinct CDR3 sequences, around 48% of them seen only once. The sequenced sample was blood. Every receptor here comes from a woman aged 55-70 years in good health. CDR3s include the opening cysteine and the closing phenylalanine or tryptophan. Fields, in order: V gene, D gene, clone size, J gene, CDR3 DNA, CDR3 protein. D genes are given only for firm matches. Not every row has a clone size; where given, it reads once, few, many or a size class.

v_gene: TRBV4-2
d_gene: -
abundance: -
j_gene: TRBJ2-5
CDR3nt: TGTGCCAGCAGCCAAGAGGACACTACGGGGGAGACCCAGTACTTC
CDR3aa: CASSQEDTTGETQYF

v_gene: TRBV7-9
d_gene: -
abundance: -
j_gene: TRBJ2-3
CDR3nt: TGTGCCAGCAGCGCCCGTCCAAGAACAGAAACAGATACGCAGTATTTT
CDR3aa: CASSARPRTETDTQYF

v_gene: TRBV7-2
d_gene: -
abundance: few
j_gene: TRBJ2-7
CDR3nt: TGTGCCAGCAGCTCCGAACAGATTAGCGAGCAGTACTTC
CDR3aa: CASSSEQISEQYF

v_gene: TRBV20-1
d_gene: -
abundance: -
j_gene: TRBJ2-3
CDR3nt: TGCAGTGCTAGAGTGGGGGACCAACTCACAGATACGCAGTATTTT
CDR3aa: CSARVGDQLTDTQYF

v_gene: TRBV7-3
d_gene: TRBD2
abundance: -
j_gene: TRBJ2-3
CDR3nt: TGTGCCAGCAGCTCCCTGGGACTAGCGGGAGCTCTAAGCACAGATACGCAGTATTTT
CDR3aa: CASSSLGLAGALSTDTQYF

v_gene: TRBV12-3/TRBV12-4
d_gene: -
abundance: -
j_gene: TRBJ2-2
CDR3nt: TGTGCCAGCAGGAAAGGGACACCGAACACCGGGGAGCTGTTTTTT
CDR3aa: CASRKGTPNTGELFF

v_gene: TRBV4-1
d_gene: -
abundance: -
j_gene: TRBJ2-7
CDR3nt: TGCGCCAGCAGCCCTGATTGGTCCCCCTACAATGAGCAGTACTTC
CDR3aa: CASSPDWSPYNEQYF

v_gene: TRBV28
d_gene: TRBD1
abundance: -
j_gene: TRBJ2-7
CDR3nt: TGTGCCAGCAGTGCCACAGGGGTACTGTACTTC
CDR3aa: CASSATGVLYF

v_gene: TRBV12-3/TRBV12-4
d_gene: -
abundance: -
j_gene: TRBJ1-2
CDR3nt: TGTGCCAGCAGTTCCCTGGTTATGGGCTATGGCTACACCTTC
CDR3aa: CASSSLVMGYGYTF

v_gene: TRBV7-2
d_gene: -
abundance: many
j_gene: TRBJ2-1
CDR3nt: TGTGCCAGCAGCAAGATATACAGGGAGCATGAGCAGTTCTTC
CDR3aa: CASSKIYREHEQFF

v_gene: TRBV20-1
d_gene: TRBD2
abundance: once
j_gene: TRBJ2-1
CDR3nt: TGCAGTGCCTCAGGCGGCGGGAGGGCGAATGAGCAGTTCTTC
CDR3aa: CSASGGGRANEQFF

v_gene: TRBV20-1
d_gene: TRBD2
abundance: once
j_gene: TRBJ2-1
CDR3nt: TGCAGCGCTGAAGGACTAGCGGTTAATGAGCAGTTCTTC
CDR3aa: CSAEGLAVNEQFF

v_gene: TRBV6-1
d_gene: TRBD1
abundance: -
j_gene: TRBJ2-5
CDR3nt: TGTGCCAGCAGTGAATGGGGGGACAGGCAAGAGACCCAGTACTTC
CDR3aa: CASSEWGDRQETQYF

v_gene: TRBV7-2
d_gene: -
abundance: -
j_gene: TRBJ2-3
CDR3nt: TGTGCCAGCGGCCGACAGACCACAGATACGCAGTATTTT
CDR3aa: CASGRQTTDTQYF

v_gene: TRBV18
d_gene: TRBD2
abundance: -
j_gene: TRBJ2-5
CDR3nt: TGTGCCAGCTCACAAGGACTAGCGGGAGGGCCAGGACAAGAGACCCAGTACTTC
CDR3aa: CASSQGLAGGPGQETQYF

v_gene: TRBV28
d_gene: -
abundance: -
j_gene: TRBJ2-7
CDR3nt: TGTGCCAGCAGTTTTGGCGTTCCCTACGAGCAGTACTTC
CDR3aa: CASSFGVPYEQYF

v_gene: TRBV7-9
d_gene: TRBD2
abundance: -
j_gene: TRBJ2-3
CDR3nt: TGTGCCAGCAGCTTTTGGGGACTAGCGGACACAGATACGCAGTATTTT
CDR3aa: CASSFWGLADTDTQYF

v_gene: TRBV6-6
d_gene: -
abundance: -
j_gene: TRBJ1-2
CDR3nt: TGTGCCAGCAGTAGGACAGTTCTCCAGGGCTATGGCTACACCTTC
CDR3aa: CASSRTVLQGYGYTF

v_gene: TRBV6-5
d_gene: TRBD1
abundance: -
j_gene: TRBJ1-1
CDR3nt: TGTGCCAGCAGGAGAGATACAGGGGCTGGAGCTTTCTTT
CDR3aa: CASRRDTGAGAFF

v_gene: TRBV30
d_gene: -
abundance: -
j_gene: TRBJ1-1
CDR3nt: TGTGCCTGGACAAGTGGGGGGAACACTGAGGCTTTCTTT
CDR3aa: CAWTSGGNTEAFF

v_gene: TRBV9
d_gene: -
abundance: -
j_gene: TRBJ1-1
CDR3nt: TGTGCCAGCAGCTTAGGAGGACGGGGGAACACTGAAGCTTTCTTT
CDR3aa: CASSLGGRGNTEAFF

v_gene: TRBV2
d_gene: -
abundance: -
j_gene: TRBJ2-7
CDR3nt: TGTGCCAGCGTAGACAGGACGTACGGTTTTCACAATGAGCAGTACTTC
CDR3aa: CASVDRTYGFHNEQYF

v_gene: TRBV6-5
d_gene: -
abundance: -
j_gene: TRBJ2-7
CDR3nt: TGTGCAAGCAGTTGCCGTCCAGGGGACTCCTACGAGCAGTACTTC
CDR3aa: CASSCRPGDSYEQYF

v_gene: TRBV24-1
d_gene: -
abundance: -
j_gene: TRBJ2-1
CDR3nt: TGTGCCAGGCCGGGACACAACAATGAGCAGTTCTTC
CDR3aa: CARPGHNNEQFF

v_gene: TRBV7-2
d_gene: -
abundance: -
j_gene: TRBJ2-7
CDR3nt: TGTGCCAGCAGCCGAGGGGGGGGCAATTCCTACGAGCAGTACTTC
CDR3aa: CASSRGGGNSYEQYF

v_gene: TRBV5-1
d_gene: TRBD2
abundance: -
j_gene: TRBJ2-1
CDR3nt: TGCGCCAGCAGCCCCACACTTACAGCGGGACTAACCTACAATGAGCAGTTCTTC
CDR3aa: CASSPTLTAGLTYNEQFF

v_gene: TRBV15
d_gene: TRBD2
abundance: -
j_gene: TRBJ2-1
CDR3nt: TGTGCCACCAGCAGAGGGACTAGTAGCCATGAGCAGTTCTTC
CDR3aa: CATSRGTSSHEQFF

v_gene: TRBV20-1
d_gene: -
abundance: -
j_gene: TRBJ1-2
CDR3nt: TGCAGTGCTTTCAGGGGTGGCTATGGCTACACCTTC
CDR3aa: CSAFRGGYGYTF

v_gene: TRBV24-1
d_gene: -
abundance: few
j_gene: TRBJ2-3
CDR3nt: TGTGCCACCAGTGACCCTGGGGCCCACCCAGCAGATACGCAGTATTTT
CDR3aa: CATSDPGAHPADTQYF

v_gene: TRBV7-2
d_gene: TRBD1
abundance: -
j_gene: TRBJ2-1
CDR3nt: TGTGCCAGCAGCTCCGCTAGGAGACAGGGAACCATCAATGAGCAGTTCTTC
CDR3aa: CASSSARRQGTINEQFF

v_gene: TRBV7-9
d_gene: TRBD1
abundance: -
j_gene: TRBJ2-5
CDR3nt: TGTGCCAGCACCACCGGGACAGGGAAAGAGACCCAGTACTTC
CDR3aa: CASTTGTGKETQYF

v_gene: TRBV5-4
d_gene: -
abundance: -
j_gene: TRBJ2-5
CDR3nt: TGTGCCAGCAGCTCGGTCGTAACGGGCCAAGAGACCCAGTACTTC
CDR3aa: CASSSVVTGQETQYF

v_gene: TRBV4-3
d_gene: TRBD1
abundance: -
j_gene: TRBJ2-5
CDR3nt: TGCGCCAGCAGCCAAGACGGACAGGGGGCGCAGGAGCAGTACTTC
CDR3aa: CASSQDGQGAQEQYF

v_gene: TRBV11-2
d_gene: TRBD2
abundance: -
j_gene: TRBJ2-1
CDR3nt: TGTGCCAGCAGCCTGACTAGCGGGAGTACTGAGCAGTTCTTC
CDR3aa: CASSLTSGSTEQFF

v_gene: TRBV5-1
d_gene: -
abundance: -
j_gene: TRBJ2-3
CDR3nt: TGCGCCAGCAGCCGGGACGCTAGCACAGATACGCAGTATTTT
CDR3aa: CASSRDASTDTQYF

v_gene: TRBV20-1
d_gene: -
abundance: -
j_gene: TRBJ2-5
CDR3nt: TGCAGTGCTAGAACAGGGAGAACGGAGACCCAGTACTTC
CDR3aa: CSARTGRTETQYF

v_gene: TRBV29-1
d_gene: -
abundance: -
j_gene: TRBJ2-3
CDR3nt: TGCAGCGTTGAAGGAGCTAGCGCACTATTGGATACGCAGTATTTT
CDR3aa: CSVEGASALLDTQYF

v_gene: TRBV5-1
d_gene: -
abundance: -
j_gene: TRBJ2-2
CDR3nt: TGCGCCAGCAGCCCCCCGGGGGCCGGCACCGGGGAGCTGTTTTTT
CDR3aa: CASSPPGAGTGELFF

v_gene: TRBV5-5
d_gene: TRBD1
abundance: -
j_gene: TRBJ1-5
CDR3nt: TGTGCCAGCAGCTTGCGGGACAGACGATATAGCAATCAGCCCCAGCATTTT
CDR3aa: CASSLRDRRYSNQPQHF

v_gene: TRBV28
d_gene: -
abundance: -
j_gene: TRBJ2-7
CDR3nt: TGTGCCAGCAGTTTATACAGGGTAGGGAGCGAGCAGTACTTC
CDR3aa: CASSLYRVGSEQYF

v_gene: TRBV27
d_gene: -
abundance: -
j_gene: TRBJ2-7
CDR3nt: TGTGCCAGCAGTTTATCTCCATCTGGGGCCGGTGACGAGCAGTACTTC
CDR3aa: CASSLSPSGAGDEQYF

v_gene: TRBV20-1
d_gene: -
abundance: -
j_gene: TRBJ2-5
CDR3nt: TGCAGTGCTAGACAACAGGTTATCGCTCACAATGAGCAGTACTTC
CDR3aa: CSARQQVIAHNEQYF

v_gene: TRBV6-2/TRBV6-3
d_gene: -
abundance: -
j_gene: TRBJ2-2
CDR3nt: TGTGCCAGCAGTTACGGGAGAACGAACACCGGGGAGCTGTTTTTT
CDR3aa: CASSYGRTNTGELFF

v_gene: TRBV4-2
d_gene: -
abundance: -
j_gene: TRBJ2-6
CDR3nt: TGTGCCAGCAGCCCGACGGGCCTCATCTCTGGGGCCAACGTCCTGACTTTC
CDR3aa: CASSPTGLISGANVLTF

v_gene: TRBV11-3
d_gene: -
abundance: -
j_gene: TRBJ2-5
CDR3nt: TGTGCCAGCAGCGACGGGGGAGAGACCCAGTACTTC
CDR3aa: CASSDGGETQYF

v_gene: TRBV3-1
d_gene: TRBD1
abundance: -
j_gene: TRBJ2-7
CDR3nt: TGTGCCAGCAGCCAGGACAGGGGGGCGGGAGCCGACGAGCAGTACTTC
CDR3aa: CASSQDRGAGADEQYF

v_gene: TRBV10-3
d_gene: TRBD1
abundance: few
j_gene: TRBJ2-1
CDR3nt: TGTGCCATCAGCCCTCGACAGGGGATCAATGAGCAGTTCTTC
CDR3aa: CAISPRQGINEQFF

v_gene: TRBV18
d_gene: TRBD2
abundance: -
j_gene: TRBJ2-7
CDR3nt: TGTGCCAGCTCAGCAAGTCGCGGGAGTGAGCAGTACTTC
CDR3aa: CASSASRGSEQYF

v_gene: TRBV20-1
d_gene: -
abundance: -
j_gene: TRBJ2-3
CDR3nt: TGCAGTGCTATCTTAAGCTACAGCACAGATACGCAGTATTTT
CDR3aa: CSAILSYSTDTQYF

v_gene: TRBV6-5
d_gene: TRBD2
abundance: few
j_gene: TRBJ2-1
CDR3nt: TGTGCCAGCAGTTACTCGACAGGTCGGGAGGGGAATGAGCAGTTCTTC
CDR3aa: CASSYSTGREGNEQFF

v_gene: TRBV29-1
d_gene: -
abundance: few
j_gene: TRBJ1-2
CDR3nt: TGCAGCGTTGATGGAGGGGGCTATGGCTACACCTTC
CDR3aa: CSVDGGGYGYTF

v_gene: TRBV6-5
d_gene: TRBD2
abundance: few
j_gene: TRBJ2-1
CDR3nt: TGTGCCAGCAGTTGGTACCCTAGCGGGAGTGGCCATGAGCAGTTCTTC
CDR3aa: CASSWYPSGSGHEQFF

v_gene: TRBV7-2
d_gene: -
abundance: -
j_gene: TRBJ2-3
CDR3nt: TGTGCCAGCACCTGGAGGGGGGCACATACGCAGTATTTT
CDR3aa: CASTWRGAHTQYF